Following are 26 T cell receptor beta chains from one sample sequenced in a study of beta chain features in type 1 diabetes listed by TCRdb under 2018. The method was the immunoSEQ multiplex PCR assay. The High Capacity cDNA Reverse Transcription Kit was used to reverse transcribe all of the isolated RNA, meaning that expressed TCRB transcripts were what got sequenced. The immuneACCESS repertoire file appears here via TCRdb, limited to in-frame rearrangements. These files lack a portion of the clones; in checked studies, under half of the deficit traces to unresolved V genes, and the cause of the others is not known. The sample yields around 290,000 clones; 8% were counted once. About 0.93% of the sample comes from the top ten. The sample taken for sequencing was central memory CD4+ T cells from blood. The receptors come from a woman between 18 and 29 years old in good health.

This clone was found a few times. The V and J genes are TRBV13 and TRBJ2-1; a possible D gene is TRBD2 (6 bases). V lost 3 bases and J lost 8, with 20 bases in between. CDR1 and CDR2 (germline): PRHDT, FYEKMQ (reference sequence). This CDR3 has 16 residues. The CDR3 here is CASSFGTGAPGDEQFF. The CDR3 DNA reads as TGTGCCAGCAGCTTCGGAACAGGCGCTCCGGGGGATGAGCAGTTCTTC.

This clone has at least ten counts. The CDR3 protein is CASSLASEVYF. CDR3 coding DNA: TGTGCCAGCAGTTTAGCTTCAGAAGTGTACTTC. V is TRBV28 and J is TRBJ2-4; D uncertain. Germline V CDR1 and CDR2: MDHEN, SYDVKM. The length of the CDR3 is 11 residues. The V and J ends lost 2 bases and 15 bases respectively, with 11 bases between them. The whole variable domain, filled in from reference TRBV28 and TRBJ2-4, reads DVKVTQSSRYLVKRTGEKVFLECVQDMDHENMFWYRQDPGLGLRLIYFSYDVKMKEKGDIPEGYSVSREKKERFSLILESASTNQTSMYLCASSLASEVYFGAGTRLSVL.

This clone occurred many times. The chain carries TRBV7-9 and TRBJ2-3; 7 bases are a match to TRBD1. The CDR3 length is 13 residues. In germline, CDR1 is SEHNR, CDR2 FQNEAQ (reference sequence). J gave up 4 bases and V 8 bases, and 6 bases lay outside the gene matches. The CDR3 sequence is CASGPTGADTQYF. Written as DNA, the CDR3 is TGTGCCAGCGGACCCACAGGGGCAGATACGCAGTATTTT. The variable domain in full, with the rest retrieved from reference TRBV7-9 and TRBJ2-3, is DTGVSQNPRHKITKRGQNVTFRCDPISEHNRLYWYRQTLGQGPEFLTYFQNEAQLEKSRLLSDRFSAERPKGSFSTLEIQRTEQGDSAMYLCASGPTGADTQYFGPGTRLTVL.

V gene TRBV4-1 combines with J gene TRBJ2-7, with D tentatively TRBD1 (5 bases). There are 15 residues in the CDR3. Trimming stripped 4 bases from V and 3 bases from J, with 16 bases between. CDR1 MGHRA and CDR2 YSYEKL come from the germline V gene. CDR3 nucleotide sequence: TGCGCCAGCAGCCGGCACCTAGGGGAAAGCTACGAGCAGTACGTC. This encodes CASSRHLGESYEQYV.

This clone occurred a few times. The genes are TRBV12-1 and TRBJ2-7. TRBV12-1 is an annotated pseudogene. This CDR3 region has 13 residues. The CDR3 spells CASSFYRTESQYV. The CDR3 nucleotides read TGTGCCAGCAGCTTTTATCGGACCGAGAGTCAGTACGTC.

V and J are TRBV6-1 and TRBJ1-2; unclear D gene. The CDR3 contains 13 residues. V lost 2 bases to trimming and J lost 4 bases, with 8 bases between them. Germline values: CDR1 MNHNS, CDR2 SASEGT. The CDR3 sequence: CASSELGFYGYTF. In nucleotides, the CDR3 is TGTGCCAGCAGTGAACTAGGATTCTATGGCTACACCTTC.

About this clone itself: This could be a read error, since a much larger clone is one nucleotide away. The CDR3: CASSGQVNTEAFF. Here the CDR3 DNA reads TGTGCCAGCAGCGGACAGGTGAACACTGAAGCTTTCTTT. J is TRBJ1-1 and V is TRBV7-2; 7 nucleotides align to TRBD1. V was clipped by 5 bases and J by 0 bases; unmatched bases: 0. The CDR3 is 13 residues long. In germline, CDR1 is SGHTA, CDR2 FQGNSA.

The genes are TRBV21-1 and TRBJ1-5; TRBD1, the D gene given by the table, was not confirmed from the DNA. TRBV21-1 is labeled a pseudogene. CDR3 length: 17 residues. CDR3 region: CASSKDRGLYSNQPQHF. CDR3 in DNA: TGTGCCAGCAGCAAAGACAGGGGTCTTTATAGCAATCAGCCCCAGCATTTT.

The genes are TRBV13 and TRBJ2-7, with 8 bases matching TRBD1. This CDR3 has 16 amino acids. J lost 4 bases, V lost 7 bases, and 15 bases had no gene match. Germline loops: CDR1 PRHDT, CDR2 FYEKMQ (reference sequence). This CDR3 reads CASTKTADREGYEQYF. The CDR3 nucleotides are TGTGCCAGCACCAAAACCGCGGACAGGGAAGGATACGAGCAGTACTTC.

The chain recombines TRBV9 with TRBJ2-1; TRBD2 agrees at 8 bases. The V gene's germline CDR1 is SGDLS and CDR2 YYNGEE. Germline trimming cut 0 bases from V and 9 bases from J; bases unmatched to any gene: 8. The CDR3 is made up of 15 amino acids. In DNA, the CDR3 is TGTGCCAGCAGCGTAGATGAGCGGGAGATAGGTGAGCAGTTCTTC. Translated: CASSVDEREIGEQFF.

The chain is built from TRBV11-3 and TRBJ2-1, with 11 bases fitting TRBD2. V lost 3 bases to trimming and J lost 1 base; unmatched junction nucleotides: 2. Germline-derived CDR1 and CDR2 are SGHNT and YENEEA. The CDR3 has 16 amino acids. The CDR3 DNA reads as TGTGCCAGCAGCTTTGCTAGCGGGGGGTCCTACAATGAGCAGTTCTTC. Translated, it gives CASSFASGGSYNEQFF.

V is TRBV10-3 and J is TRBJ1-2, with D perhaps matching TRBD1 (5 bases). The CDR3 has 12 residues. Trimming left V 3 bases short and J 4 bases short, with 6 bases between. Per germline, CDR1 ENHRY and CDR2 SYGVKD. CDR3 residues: CAISEQAYGYTF. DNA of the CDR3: TGTGCCATCAGTGAACAGGCCTATGGCTACACCTTC.

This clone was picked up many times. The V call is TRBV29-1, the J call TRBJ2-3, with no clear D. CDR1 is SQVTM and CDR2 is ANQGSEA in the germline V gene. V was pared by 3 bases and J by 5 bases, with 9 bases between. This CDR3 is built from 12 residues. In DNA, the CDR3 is TGCAGCGTTGACGTACGAAGAGATACGCAGTATTTT. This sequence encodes CSVDVRRDTQYF.

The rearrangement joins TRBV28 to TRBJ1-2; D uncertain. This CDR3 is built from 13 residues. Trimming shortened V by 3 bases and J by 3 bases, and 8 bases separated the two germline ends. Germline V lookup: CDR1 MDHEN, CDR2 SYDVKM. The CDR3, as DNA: TGTGCCAGCAGTTTTTCCAGATACTATGGCTACACCTTC. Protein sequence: CASSFSRYYGYTF.

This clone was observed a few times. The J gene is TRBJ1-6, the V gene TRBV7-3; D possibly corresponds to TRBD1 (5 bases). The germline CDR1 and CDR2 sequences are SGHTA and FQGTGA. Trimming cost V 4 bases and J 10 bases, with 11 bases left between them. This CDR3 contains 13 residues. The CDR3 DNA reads TGTGCCAGCAGCTCAGGGACTGAATCACCCCTCCACTTT. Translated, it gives CASSSGTESPLHF.

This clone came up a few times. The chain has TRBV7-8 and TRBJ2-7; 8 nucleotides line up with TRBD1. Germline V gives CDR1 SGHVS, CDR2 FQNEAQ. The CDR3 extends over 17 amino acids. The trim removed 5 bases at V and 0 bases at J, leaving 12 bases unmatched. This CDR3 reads CASSRNSGTGLSYEQYF. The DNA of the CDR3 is TGTGCCAGCAGCCGAAACTCCGGGACAGGCCTCTCCTACGAGCAGTACTTC. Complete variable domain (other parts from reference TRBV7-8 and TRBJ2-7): GAGVSQSPRYKVAKRGQDVALRCDPISGHVSLFWYQQALGQGPEFLTYFQNEAQLDKSGLPSDRFFAERPEGSVSTLKIQRTQQEDSAVYLCASSRNSGTGLSYEQYFGPGTRLTVT.

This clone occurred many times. The CDR3 DNA reads as TGTGCCAGCAGCCCGGGTATTAGCGGACAAGAGACCCAGTACTTC. Its translation: CASSPGISGQETQYF. The chain links TRBV13 to TRBJ2-5; tentatively, D is TRBD2 (6 bases). CDR3 length: 15 amino acids. The ends were cut back, 5 bases at V and 2 bases at J, with 15 bases in the middle. CDR1 PRHDT and CDR2 FYEKMQ come from the germline V gene (reference sequence). Using reference TRBV13 and TRBJ2-5 for the parts outside the CDR3, the full variable domain is AAGVIQSPRHLIKEKRETATLKCYPIPRHDTVYWYQQGPGQDPQFLISFYEKMQSDKGSIPDRFSAQQFSDYHSELNMSSLELGDSALYFCASSPGISGQETQYFGPGTRLLVL.

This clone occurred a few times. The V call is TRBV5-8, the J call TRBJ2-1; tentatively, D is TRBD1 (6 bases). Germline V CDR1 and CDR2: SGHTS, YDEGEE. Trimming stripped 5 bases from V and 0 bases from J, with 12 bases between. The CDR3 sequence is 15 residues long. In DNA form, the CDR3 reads TGTGCCAGCAGACCGAGGGGGAGCTCCTACAATGAGCAGTTCTTC. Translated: CASRPRGSSYNEQFF.

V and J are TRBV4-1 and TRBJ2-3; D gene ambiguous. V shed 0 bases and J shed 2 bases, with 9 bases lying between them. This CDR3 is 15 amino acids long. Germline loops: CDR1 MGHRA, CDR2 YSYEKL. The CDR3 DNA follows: TGCGCCAGCAGCCAAGATCTTGTTGCCACAGATACGCAGTATTTT. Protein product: CASSQDLVATDTQYF.

The CDR3 region has the DNA TGTGCCAGCAGCTTCGGTGGGGATGGCTATGGCTACACCTTC. The encoded protein is CASSFGGDGYGYTF. The J gene is TRBJ1-2, the V gene TRBV7-2; D remains unclear. CDR3 size: 14 residues. Germline V CDR1 and CDR2: SGHTA, FQGNSA. Trimming took off 3 bases at V and 4 bases at J, with 12 bases between the two ends.

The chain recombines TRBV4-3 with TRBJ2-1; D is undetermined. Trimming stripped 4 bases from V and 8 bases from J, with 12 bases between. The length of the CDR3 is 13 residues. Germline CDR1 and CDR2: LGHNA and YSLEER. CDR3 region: CASSRRWADEQFF. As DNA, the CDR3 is TGCGCCAGCAGCCGGCGGTGGGCTGATGAGCAGTTCTTC.

The CDR3 coding sequence is TGTGCCAGCAGCTTGGGAATAGGACCCACGGAGACCCAGTACTTC. This gives the protein CASSLGIGPTETQYF. The J gene is TRBJ2-5, the V gene TRBV11-2; unclear D gene. The CDR3 length is 15 residues. Trimming took off 3 bases at V and 5 bases at J, with 16 bases between the two ends. CDR1 and CDR2 from the germline V gene are SGHAT and FQNNGV.

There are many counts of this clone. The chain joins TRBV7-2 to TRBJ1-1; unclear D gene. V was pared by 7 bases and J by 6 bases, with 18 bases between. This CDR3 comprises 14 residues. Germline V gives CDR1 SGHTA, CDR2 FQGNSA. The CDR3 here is CASTPGPSAPEAFF. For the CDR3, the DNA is TGTGCCAGCACCCCCGGCCCCTCAGCCCCTGAAGCTTTCTTT.

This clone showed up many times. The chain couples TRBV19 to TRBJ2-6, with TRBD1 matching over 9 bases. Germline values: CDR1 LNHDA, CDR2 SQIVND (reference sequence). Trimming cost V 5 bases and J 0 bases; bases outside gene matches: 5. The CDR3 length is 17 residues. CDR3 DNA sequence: TGTGCCAGTAGTCCCGGACAGGGGAGCTCTGGGGCCAACGTCCTGACTTTC. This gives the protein CASSPGQGSSGANVLTF.

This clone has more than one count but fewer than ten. This CDR3 reads CASSFLRLAGGNEQFF. The DNA of the CDR3 is TGTGCCAGTAGTTTCCTCCGACTAGCGGGGGGAAATGAGCAGTTCTTC. The chain has TRBV19 and TRBJ2-1, with 13 bases aligning to TRBD2. V shed 5 bases, J shed 7 bases, and the junction held 8 bases outside the gene matches. This CDR3 comprises 16 residues. Germline V gives CDR1 LNHDA, CDR2 SQIVND (reference sequence).

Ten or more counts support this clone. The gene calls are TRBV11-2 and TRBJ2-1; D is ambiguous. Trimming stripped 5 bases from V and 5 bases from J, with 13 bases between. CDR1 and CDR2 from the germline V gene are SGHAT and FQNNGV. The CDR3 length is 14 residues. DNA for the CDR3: TGTGCCAGCAGCCAACCGCCAGGCAACAATGAGCAGTTCTTC. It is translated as CASSQPPGNNEQFF.